The 16 T cell receptor beta chains listed next were all sequenced from one sample in a study of preoperative IRX-2 immunotherapy in early breast cancer. Sequenced by immunoSEQ multiplex PCR; TCRdb stores in-frame clones only, minus some. The table shows roughly 57,000 clones, with 94% occurring only once. As for treatment: preoperative locoregional IRX-2 cytokine immunotherapy. The sample was acquired from a patient treated with IRX-2 immunotherapy. These receptor sequences come from a human donor with breast cancer.

CDR3 in DNA: TGTGCCAGCAGCTTTACAGGGGCCGGGGAGCTGTTTTTT. This encodes CASSFTGAGELFF. This chain uses TRBV9 with TRBJ2-2; 7 nucleotides align to TRBD1. Germline lookup yields CDR1 SGDLS and CDR2 YYNGEE. This CDR3 spans 13 amino acids. V lost 4 bases, J lost 6 bases, and 3 bases stayed unmatched.

The rearrangement joins TRBV10-3 to TRBJ2-1, with TRBD1 identical over 8 bases. The junction had 7 bases not matched to a gene; V was cut back by 6 bases and J by 0 bases. The germline V gene has CDR1 ENHRY and CDR2 SYGVKD. This CDR3 has 16 residues. This chain's CDR3 is CAIRGQGQSSYNEQFF. CDR3 DNA sequence: TGTGCCATCAGAGGACAGGGTCAGAGCTCCTACAATGAGCAGTTCTTC.

CDR3 nucleotide sequence: TGTGCCAGCTCTAGCGCGAGCGCCTACGAGCAGTACTTC. It is translated as CASSSASAYEQYF. The rearrangement joins TRBV28 to TRBJ2-7; D perhaps matches TRBD2 (6 bases). The V gene lost 8 bases and the J gene lost 2 bases, with 13 bases spanning the gap. CDR1 is MDHEN, CDR2 SYDVKM, per germline. CDR3 size: 13 residues.

The V call is TRBV2, the J call TRBJ2-1; D is unclear. CDR1 and CDR2 (germline): SNHLY, FYNNEI. The CDR3 runs to 15 residues. Trimming removed 1 base at V and 2 bases at J, with 9 bases between. CDR3 bases: TGTGCCAGCAGTGAAGGGGGTGGCCCCTACAATGAGCAGTTCTTC. It is translated as CASSEGGGPYNEQFF.

This rearrangement joins TRBV7-3 to TRBJ2-5, with D possibly TRBD2 on 6 matching bases. With 4 bases removed from V and 4 bases from J, the gap between germline ends came to 19 bases. This CDR3 region has 16 residues. Looked up from germline, CDR1 is SGHTA and CDR2 is FQGTGA. The CDR3 spells CASSSGLGRRGETQYF. In DNA, the CDR3 is TGTGCCAGCAGCTCCGGCTTGGGGCGGAGGGGAGAGACCCAGTACTTC.

This clone was counted only a few times. The rearrangement uses TRBV27 and TRBJ2-7; D tentatively reads TRBD1 or TRBD2 (5 bases each). This CDR3 contains 12 residues. V lost 6 bases and J 5 bases, leaving 11 bases between the germline ends. Germline assignment: CDR1 MNHEY and CDR2 SMNVEV (reference sequence). CDR3 sequence: CASRGRENEQYF. CDR3 sequence (DNA): TGTGCCAGCAGGGGCAGGGAGAACGAGCAGTACTTC.

The V and J genes are TRBV27 and TRBJ2-1; D tentatively fits TRBD1 or TRBD2 (5 bases each). Germline V lookup: CDR1 MNHEY, CDR2 SMNVEV (reference sequence). The V and J ends lost 7 bases and 6 bases respectively, with 16 bases between them. The CDR3 has 14 residues. CDR3 region: CASTPWGRLNEQFF. CDR3 DNA: TGTGCCAGCACGCCGTGGGGACGGCTCAATGAGCAGTTCTTC.

The chain employs TRBV7-2 and TRBJ2-7; possibly TRBD2 for D (5 bases). The germline V gene encodes CDR1 SGHTA and CDR2 FQGNSA. This CDR3 is built from 15 residues. The V gene lost 5 bases and the J gene lost 2 bases, with 16 bases spanning the gap. CDR3 nucleotides: TGTGCCAGCAGCCCCGACCCCCCCGGGGCCTACGAGCAGTACTTC. Translated: CASSPDPPGAYEQYF.

The chain recombines TRBV7-2 with TRBJ2-3; possible D gene TRBD2, 6 bases. Germline assignment: CDR1 SGHTA and CDR2 FQGNSA. The CDR3 contains 15 residues. Trimming took off 5 bases at V and 1 base at J, with 13 bases between the two ends. The DNA of the CDR3 is TGTGCCAGCAGCCTGCGGGGAGTTGGCACAGATACGCAGTATTTT. It translates to CASSLRGVGTDTQYF.

The chain employs TRBV15 and TRBJ2-2; a possible D gene is TRBD2 (5 bases). CDR3 length: 15 residues. The V and J ends lost 3 bases and 4 bases respectively, with 12 bases between them. Germline V gene sequence: CDR1 LNHNV, CDR2 YYDKDF (reference sequence). The CDR3 spells CATSRGGLTTGELFF. DNA of the CDR3: TGTGCCACCAGCAGGGGCGGGCTAACCACCGGGGAGCTGTTTTTT.

The rearrangement uses TRBV7-2 and TRBJ1-2, with a weak D call TRBD1 (6 bases). This CDR3 spans 17 amino acids. The V end was cut by 1 base, the J end by 4 bases, with 19 bases between. CDR1 is SGHTA, CDR2 FQGNSA, per germline. The CDR3 protein is CASSLGAGTTGGYGYTF. The DNA for the CDR3 is TGTGCCAGCAGCTTAGGGGCCGGGACAACGGGGGGCTATGGCTACACCTTC.

This chain uses TRBV7-2 with TRBJ2-4; D gene uncertain. V was cut by 1 base and J by 6 bases, with 13 bases left in between. Looked up from germline, CDR1 is SGHTA and CDR2 is FQGNSA. The CDR3 consists of 15 residues. The CDR3 protein is CASSLGFDKPNIQYF. The CDR3, as DNA: TGTGCCAGCAGCTTAGGTTTCGACAAGCCAAACATTCAGTACTTC.

The V call is TRBV11-1, the J call TRBJ1-2; TRBD1 aligns across 8 bases. The germline CDR1 and CDR2 sequences are SGHAT and FQDESV (reference sequence). The length of the CDR3 is 15 residues. The trim removed 5 bases at V and 6 bases at J, leaving 11 bases unmatched. CDR3 in DNA: TGTGCCAGCAGCCTCGACAGGGGAGGTAGGAATGGCTACACCTTC. It yields the protein CASSLDRGGRNGYTF.

This clone was recorded only once. The chain combines TRBV18 with TRBJ2-1; TRBD1 might be the D (5 bases). The germline gives CDR1 KGHSH, CDR2 LQKENI. With 2 bases removed from V and 7 bases from J, the gap between germline ends came to 15 bases. The CDR3 has 15 amino acids. As DNA, the CDR3 is TGTGCCAGCTCACCATTACTCCAGGGTGGTAATGAGCAGTTCTTC. Amino acid sequence: CASSPLLQGGNEQFF.

The gene calls are TRBV7-8 and TRBJ1-5; a weak D match, TRBD1 (6 bases). Trimming took 7 bases from V and 2 from J, leaving 9 bases between them. Per the germline V gene, CDR1 is SGHVS and CDR2 is FQNEAQ. The CDR3 is made up of 13 amino acids. CDR3 nucleotides: TGTGCCAGCAACCGACAGGGCAATCAGCCCCAGCATTTT. Translation: CASNRQGNQPQHF.

The chain uses TRBV19 and TRBJ2-7, with D possibly matching TRBD1 (5 bases). CDR3 length: 14 amino acids. V shed 8 bases and J shed 5 bases, with 19 bases lying between them. Per germline, CDR1 LNHDA and CDR2 SQIVND (reference sequence). CDR3 loop: CASGRIGAENEQYF. For the CDR3, the DNA is TGTGCCAGTGGACGAATTGGGGCGGAAAACGAGCAGTACTTC.